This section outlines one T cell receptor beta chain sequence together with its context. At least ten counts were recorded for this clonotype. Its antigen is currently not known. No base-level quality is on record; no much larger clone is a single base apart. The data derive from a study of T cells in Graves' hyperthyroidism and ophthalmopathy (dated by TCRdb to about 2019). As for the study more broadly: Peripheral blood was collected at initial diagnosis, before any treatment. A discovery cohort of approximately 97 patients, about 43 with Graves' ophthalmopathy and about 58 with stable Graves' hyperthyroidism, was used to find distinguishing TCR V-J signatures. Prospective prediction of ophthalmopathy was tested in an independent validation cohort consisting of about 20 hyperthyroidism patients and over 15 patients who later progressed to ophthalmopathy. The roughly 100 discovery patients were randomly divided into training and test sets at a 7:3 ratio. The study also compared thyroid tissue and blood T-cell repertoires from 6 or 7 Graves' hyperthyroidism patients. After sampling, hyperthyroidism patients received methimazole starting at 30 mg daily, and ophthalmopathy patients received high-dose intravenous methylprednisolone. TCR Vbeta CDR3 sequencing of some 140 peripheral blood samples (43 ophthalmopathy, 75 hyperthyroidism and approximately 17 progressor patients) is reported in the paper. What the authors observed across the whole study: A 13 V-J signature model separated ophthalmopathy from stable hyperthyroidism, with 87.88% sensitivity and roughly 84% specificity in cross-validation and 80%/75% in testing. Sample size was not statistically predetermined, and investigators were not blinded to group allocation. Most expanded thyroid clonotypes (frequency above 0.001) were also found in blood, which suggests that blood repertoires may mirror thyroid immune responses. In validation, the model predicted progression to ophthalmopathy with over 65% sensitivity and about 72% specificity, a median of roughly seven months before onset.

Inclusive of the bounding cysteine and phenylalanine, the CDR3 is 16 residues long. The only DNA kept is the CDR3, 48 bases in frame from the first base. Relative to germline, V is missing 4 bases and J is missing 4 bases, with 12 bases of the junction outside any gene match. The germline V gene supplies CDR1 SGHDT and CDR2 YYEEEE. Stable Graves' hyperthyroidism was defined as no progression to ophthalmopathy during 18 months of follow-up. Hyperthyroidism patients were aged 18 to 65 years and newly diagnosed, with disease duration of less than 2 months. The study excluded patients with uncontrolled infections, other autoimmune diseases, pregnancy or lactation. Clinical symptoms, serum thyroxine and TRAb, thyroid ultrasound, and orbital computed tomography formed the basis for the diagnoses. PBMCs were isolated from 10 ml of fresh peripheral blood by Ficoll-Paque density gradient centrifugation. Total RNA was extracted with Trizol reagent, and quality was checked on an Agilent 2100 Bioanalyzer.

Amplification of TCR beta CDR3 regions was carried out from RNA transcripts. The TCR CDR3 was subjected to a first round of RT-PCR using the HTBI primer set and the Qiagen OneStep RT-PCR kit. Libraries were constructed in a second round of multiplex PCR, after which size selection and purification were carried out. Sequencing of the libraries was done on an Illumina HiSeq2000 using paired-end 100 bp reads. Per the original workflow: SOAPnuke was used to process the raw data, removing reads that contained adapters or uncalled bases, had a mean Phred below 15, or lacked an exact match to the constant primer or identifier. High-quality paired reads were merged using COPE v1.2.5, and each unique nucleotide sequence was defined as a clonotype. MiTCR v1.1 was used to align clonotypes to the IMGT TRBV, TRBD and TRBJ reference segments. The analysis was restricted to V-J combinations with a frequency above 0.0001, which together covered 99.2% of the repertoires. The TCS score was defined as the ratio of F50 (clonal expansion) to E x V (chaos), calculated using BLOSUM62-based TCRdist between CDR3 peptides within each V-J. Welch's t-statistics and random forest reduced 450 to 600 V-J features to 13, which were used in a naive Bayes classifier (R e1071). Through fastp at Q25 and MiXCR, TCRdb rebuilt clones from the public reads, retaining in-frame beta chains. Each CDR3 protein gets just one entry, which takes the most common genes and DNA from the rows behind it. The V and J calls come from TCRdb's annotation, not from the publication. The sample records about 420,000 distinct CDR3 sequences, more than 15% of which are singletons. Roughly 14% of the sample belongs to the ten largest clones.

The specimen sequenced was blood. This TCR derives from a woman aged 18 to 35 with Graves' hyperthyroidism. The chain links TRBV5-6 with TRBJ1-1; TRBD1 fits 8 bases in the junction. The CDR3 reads CASSVDRGGLSTEAFF. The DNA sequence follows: TGTGCCAGCAGCGTAGACAGGGGAGGGCTTTCCACTGAAGCTTTCTTT.